This T cell receptor beta chain comes out of a study of response to subunit inactivated influenza vaccine. Germline V gene data show CDR1 as SGDLS and CDR2 as YYNGEE. CDR3 length: 14 residues. Trimming pared 0 bases from V and 4 bases from J, leaving 8 bases between. From the RT-PCR reads, TCRdb called clonotypes with MiXCR, one entry per CDR3 protein. The sample holds 500,000 to 550,000 distinct CDR3 sequences, around 25% seen once. The same sample was also used in a study of T cells expressing NK-cell markers. That source adds: What made the TCR beta cDNA was 5'RACE template switching with UMIs. Each of over 5 donors carried dominant NKG2C+ clonotypes accounting for about 1.0-7.0% of CD8+ T cells. A few of the donors also had these clonotypes leading their CD3+CD56-NKG2C+ fraction.

The TCR comes from a man aged 45-65 years who received an inactivated influenza vaccine. The rearrangement uses TRBV9 and TRBJ1-3; no firm D call. Specimen: CD4+ T cells sorted from PBMCs, collected 11 to 12 days after vaccination. In DNA form, the CDR3 reads TGTGCCAGCAGCGTAGGCCAGCTGGGAAACACCATATATTTT. Its protein is CASSVGQLGNTIYF. The full variable domain, completed using reference TRBV9 and TRBJ1-3, is DSGVTQTPKHLITATGQRVTLRCSPRSGDLSVYWYQQSLDQGLQFLIQYYNGEERAKGNILERFSAQQFPDLHSELNLSSLELGDSALYFCASSVGQLGNTIYFGEGSWLTVV.